Listed here are 25 T cell receptor beta chains from one sample, sequenced in a study of tissue T cells after allogeneic stem cell transplantation. The repertoire was sequenced with immunoSEQ multiplex PCR; TCRdb's copy has only in-frame clones and lacks some. The top ten hold approximately 0.93% of the sample, which has fewer than 20,000 clones, 70% seen once. The sample consisted of spleen. These receptors all come from a female BALB/c mouse in good health. For the strain, the MHC haplotype given is H2-d.

This clone showed up just a few times. Genes here carry mouse names. The CDR3 end is not reached by the read, which stops 1 residue before it; the germline J gene fills it in. Distinct nucleotide sequences in the sample also encode this CDR3. The genes are TRBV19 and TRBJ2-7; 10 bases map to TRBD2. The CDR3 covers 14 residues. Germline CDR1 reads FNHDT; CDR2 reads SITEND (reference sequence). V was pared by 2 bases and J by 3 bases, with 2 bases of the junction left unmatched. CDR3 loop: CASSIRDWGYEQYF. The sequenced CDR3 bases are TGTGCCAGCAGTATTCGGGACTGGGGCTATGAACAGTAC. The full variable domain, its missing parts supplied by reference TRBV19 and TRBJ2-7, is GGIITQTPKFLIGQEGQKLTLKCQQNFNHDTMYWYRQDSGKGLRLIYYSITENDLQKGDLSEGYDASREKKSSFSLTVTSAQKNEMAVFLCASSIRDWGYEQYFGPGTRLTVL.

A word on this clone: Gene names are the mouse ones. The CDR3 is cut off 1 residue early in the read; its end comes from the germline J gene. This chain uses TRBV2 with TRBJ1-6; no firm D call. TRBJ1-6 carries the ORF label, with uncertain function. Germline V gene lookup returns CDR1 LGHNA and CDR2 YSYQKL. V lost 0 bases to trimming and J lost 4 bases, with 1 base between them. The CDR3 totals 13 residues. The part of the CDR3 DNA that was read is TGTGCCAGCAGCCAAGAATATAATTCGCCCCTCTAC. Its protein is CASSQEYNSPLY. The whole CDR3 region reads CASSQEYNSPLYF.

About this clone: The genes and germline here are from mouse. The CDR3 end falls 1 residue outside the read, so it is completed with the germline J gene. The chain links TRBV13-2 to TRBJ1-4, with D perhaps matching TRBD1 (5 bases). CDR3 length: 15 residues. CDR1 NNHNN and CDR2 SYGAGS come from the germline V gene (reference sequence). V shed 1 base and J shed 0 bases, with 7 bases lying between them. The CDR3 protein is CASGDRQISNERLFF. The DNA read from the CDR3 is TGTGCCAGCGGTGATCGACAGATTTCCAACGAAAGATTATTT.

Regarding this clone: Gene names and germline refer to mouse. The sequenced fragment ends 1 residue before the CDR3 boundary, so the rest is inferred from the germline J gene. This chain connects TRBV4 to TRBJ2-4, with 8 bases aligning to TRBD1. The CDR3 spans 15 residues. The V segment lost 3 bases and the J segment 1 base; nucleotides outside the gene matches: 3. Germline CDR1 is LGHDT and CDR2 is YNNKQL (reference sequence). CDR3 in amino acids: CASSYPGGGQNTLYF. Incomplete CDR3 DNA: TGTGCCAGCAGCTACCCAGGGGGCGGTCAAAACACCTTGTAC.

As concerns this clone: The gene names given are mouse names. The sequenced fragment ends 1 residue before the CDR3 boundary, so the rest is inferred from the germline J gene. J is TRBJ1-1 and V is TRBV1; TRBD1 is a possible D gene (6 bases). Germline values: CDR1 NSQYPW, CDR2 LRSPGD (reference sequence). The CDR3 length is 17 residues. The germline V and J ends were trimmed by 3 bases and 0 bases, with 17 bases remaining between them. The CDR3 spells CTCSARGASSANTEVFF. The DNA read from the CDR3 is TGCACCTGCAGTGCGAGGGGGGCCTCCTCTGCAAACACAGAAGTCTTC.

This clone has a handful of counts. Gene and germline names: mouse. CDR3 in amino acids: CASSQDWDRGSDYTF. The covered CDR3 bases are TGTGCCAGCAGCCAAGATTGGGACAGGGGCTCCGACTACACC. The chain links TRBV5 to TRBJ1-2; 10 positions agree with TRBD1. The read falls 1 residue short of the CDR3 end, and the missing part is taken from the germline J gene. The germline V gene has CDR1 LGHNA and CDR2 YNLKQL (reference sequence). The CDR3 totals 15 residues. V lost 0 bases, J lost 4 bases, and 2 bases stayed unmatched.

Comment on this clone: Gene names and germline refer to mouse. The read comes to an end 1 residue before the CDR3 does, leaving the germline J gene to fill in the end. The V call is TRBV19, the J call TRBJ1-3; D remains ambiguous. V was shortened by 1 base and J by 0 bases, with 5 bases between the two germline ends. The CDR3 is made up of 14 amino acids. Germline assignment: CDR1 FNHDT and CDR2 SITEND (reference sequence). The CDR3 here is CASSISSSGNTLYF. The CDR3 bases that were read are TGTGCCAGCAGTATATCGAGTTCTGGAAATACGCTCTAT.

Note on this clone: Genes and germline are mouse. The observed sequence ends 1 residue before the CDR3 terminus, with the missing tail filled in from the germline J gene. This chain connects TRBV19 to TRBJ2-4, with 8 bases identical to TRBD2. V shed 1 base and J 4 bases; nucleotides not matched to a gene: 5. CDR3 size: 15 residues. Germline CDR1 FNHDT, CDR2 SITEND (reference sequence). CDR3 bases read: TGTGCCAGCAGTATATCCTGGGGGGCGAAAAACACCTTGTAC. This codes for CASSISWGAKNTLY. The complete CDR3 sequence is CASSISWGAKNTLYF.

To note about this clone: The gene names given are mouse names. With the read ending 1 residue before the CDR3 end, the germline J gene is used to fill in that end. V and J are TRBV19 and TRBJ1-3; D remains unclear. V was trimmed by 3 bases and J by 5 bases, leaving 6 bases between them. CDR1 is FNHDT, CDR2 SITEND, per germline (reference sequence). CDR3 length: 12 residues. The CDR3 bases that were read are TGTGCCAGCAGTAACAGACGAAATACGCTCTAT. This gives the protein CASSNRRNTLY. In full, the CDR3 reads CASSNRRNTLYF.

The table lists this clone with a few counts. Gene names are mouse gene names. The CDR3 extends 1 residue past the end of the read, so its final part is completed from the germline J gene. J is TRBJ1-3 and V is TRBV14; D unclear. CDR1 SGHDT and CDR2 FRDEAV come from the germline V gene. CDR3 length: 12 residues. V lost 6 bases and J lost 0, with 4 bases in between. CDR3 residues: CASTNSGNTLYF. The CDR3 DNA, read in part, is TGTGCCAGCACTAATTCTGGAAATACGCTCTAT.

As for this clone: The gene names given are mouse names. The CDR3 end lies 1 residue beyond the end of the read and is filled in from the germline J gene. The chain uses TRBV20 and TRBJ1-4; the D gene is possibly TRBD1 (6 bases). V lost 6 bases, J lost 4 bases, and 12 bases lay in between. CDR1 and CDR2 from the germline V gene are GFQATS and STVNSAI. This CDR3 comprises 13 residues. CDR3 bases read: TGTGGTGCGGCCGGGACAATCAACGAAAGATTATTT. Protein: CGAAGTINERLF. The entire CDR3 is CGAAGTINERLFF.

A word on this clone: Gene names are the mouse ones. The CDR3 protein is CASRDISAETLYF. CDR3 DNA, as far as it was read: TGTGCCAGCAGGGACATTAGTGCAGAAACGCTGTAT. The rearrangement uses TRBV2 and TRBJ2-3; possible D gene TRBD1, 5 bases. The read finishes 1 residue shy of the CDR3 end, and the germline J gene is used to complete it. The CDR3 contains 13 residues. V lost 6 bases, J lost 0 bases, and 7 bases lay in between. Germline lookup yields CDR1 LGHNA and CDR2 YSYQKL.

In regard to this clone: Gene names are mouse gene names. The read halts 1 residue ahead of the CDR3 end, with the missing end drawn from the germline J gene. The chain uses TRBV13-1 and TRBJ2-5, with TRBD2 matching 12 bases. Germline CDR1 is NSHNY and CDR2 is SYGAGN. Trimming at V came to 3 bases and at J to 4 bases, leaving 3 bases not matched to a gene. This CDR3 is 15 amino acids long. The CDR3 DNA, read in part, is TGTGCCAGCAGTGCGGGACTGGGGGGAGAAGACACCCAGTAC. Its translation: CASSAGLGGEDTQY. The CDR3 reads in full as CASSAGLGGEDTQYF.

Regarding this clone: Gene names denote mouse genes. From the germline J gene comes the end of the CDR3, since the read stops 1 residue before it. This chain connects TRBV1 to TRBJ1-4; TRBD1 agrees at 8 bases. Germline V gene data show CDR1 as NSQYPW and CDR2 as LRSPGD (reference sequence). This CDR3 is 17 amino acids long. J lost 3 bases, V lost 0 bases, and 6 bases had no gene match. CDR3 residues: CTCSADHGDRTNERLFF. CDR3 bases read: TGCACCTGCAGTGCAGATCACGGGGACAGGACCAACGAAAGATTATTT. The full variable domain, rest sourced from reference TRBV1 and TRBJ1-4, is VTLLEQNPRWRLVPRGQAVNLRCILKNSQYPWMSWYQQDLQKQLQWLFTLRSPGDKEVKSLPGADYLATRVTDTELRLQVANMSQGRTLYCTCSADHGDRTNERLFFGHGTKLSVL.

This clone was seen once. All gene names here are mouse names. From the germline J gene comes the end of the CDR3, since the read stops 1 residue before it. The rearrangement uses TRBV29 and TRBJ1-4; 9 bases align to TRBD1. The germline V gene has CDR1 MSHET and CDR2 SYDVDS. V was pared by 4 bases and J by 3 bases, with 0 bases of the junction left unmatched. This CDR3 contains 14 residues. The covered CDR3 bases are TGTGCTAGCAGTTGGACAGGGGCCAACGAAAGATTATTT. Amino acid sequence: CASSWTGANERLF. The whole CDR3 reads CASSWTGANERLFF.

A word on this clone: Here the gene names and germline are mouse. Sequencing ends 1 residue short of the CDR3 end; the germline J gene provides the rest. The chain has TRBV19 and TRBJ2-1, with 9 bases lining up with TRBD1. After removal of 4 bases from V and 0 bases from J, the junction contained 8 bases not matched to a gene. The length of the CDR3 is 17 residues. Germline CDR1 is FNHDT and CDR2 is SITEND (reference sequence). CDR3 region: CASSPPGQGLNYAEQFF. The part of the CDR3 DNA that was read is TGTGCCAGCAGTCCTCCGGGACAGGGCCTTAACTATGCTGAGCAGTTC.

This clone has just a few counts. Gene names and germline match the mouse. The read terminates 1 residue before the CDR3 end, so the remaining end is supplied by the germline J gene. Other DNA sequences in this specimen translate into the identical CDR3. This sequence joins TRBV2 and TRBJ1-2; D gene ambiguous. V shed 1 base and J shed 0 bases, with 3 bases lying between them. The CDR3 extends over 13 amino acids. The germline gives CDR1 LGHNA, CDR2 YSYQKL. The CDR3 DNA, read in part, is TGTGCCAGCAGCCAAGGAACAAACTCCGACTACACC. Amino acids: CASSQGTNSDYT. In full, the CDR3 reads CASSQGTNSDYTF.

In regard to this clone: Each gene name is a mouse one. Read coverage stops 1 residue before the CDR3 terminus; the germline J gene supplies the remainder. The rearrangement joins TRBV2 to TRBJ2-4; D not certain. The CDR3 sequence is 14 residues long. Between the trimmed V and J ends, which lost 4 bases and 2 bases, there was a span of 10 bases. The germline gives CDR1 LGHNA, CDR2 YSYQKL. The sequenced part of the CDR3 DNA is TGTGCCAGCAGCCTCGGGAAGGTTCAAAACACCTTGTAC. Protein sequence: CASSLGKVQNTLY. The full CDR3 sequence reads CASSLGKVQNTLYF.

On this clone itself: Here the gene names and germline are mouse. Read coverage stops 1 residue before the CDR3 terminus; the germline J gene supplies the remainder. The J gene is TRBJ2-5, the V gene TRBV29, with 8 bases aligning to TRBD1. V dropped 5 bases and J dropped 4; count of bases not matched to a gene: 5. This CDR3 has 14 amino acids. Germline-derived CDR1 and CDR2 are MSHET and SYDVDS. CDR3 in amino acids: CASSPGGREDTQYF. The DNA read from the CDR3 is TGTGCTAGCAGTCCAGGGGGCAGGGAAGACACCCAGTAC. Variable domain in full (rest from reference TRBV29 and TRBJ2-5): DMKVTQMPRYLIKRMGENVLLECGQDMSHETMYWYRQDPGLGLQLIYISYDVDSNSEGDIPKGYRVSRKKREHFSLILDSAKTNQTSVYFCASSPGGREDTQYFGPGTRLLVL.

For this clone: Genes here carry mouse names. The sequenced fragment ends 1 residue before the CDR3 boundary, so the rest is inferred from the germline J gene. The chain uses TRBV5 and TRBJ1-4, with D possibly matching TRBD1 (5 bases). The germline gives CDR1 LGHNA, CDR2 YNLKQL (reference sequence). This CDR3 contains 16 residues. V lost 0 bases and J 3 bases, leaving 11 bases between the germline ends. The sequenced part of the CDR3 DNA is TGTGCCAGCAGCCAAGACTCCCAGGGAGCCAACGAAAGATTATTT. Protein product: CASSQDSQGANERLF. In full, the CDR3 is CASSQDSQGANERLFF.

Concerning this clone itself: Germline and genes: mouse. The sequence runs out 1 residue before the end of the CDR3; the remainder is reconstructed from the germline J gene. J is TRBJ2-1 and V is TRBV13-3; a weak D match, TRBD1 (6 bases). This CDR3 has 12 residues. The germline CDR1 and CDR2 sequences are NNHDY and SYVADS. Trimming left V 5 bases short and J 8 bases short, with 11 bases between. CDR3 in amino acids: CASRAGTPEQFF. The sequenced part of the CDR3 DNA is TGTGCCAGCAGAGCCGGGACACCTGAGCAGTTC.

On this clone itself: These gene names are mouse names. With the read ending 1 residue before the CDR3 end, the germline J gene is used to fill in that end. The sample has other DNA sequences that encode this CDR3 too. The rearrangement uses TRBV13-2 and TRBJ2-4; D is uncertain. V dropped 0 bases and J dropped 0 bases, with 5 bases sitting between them. The germline V gene has CDR1 NNHNN and CDR2 SYGAGS (reference sequence). This CDR3 is built from 14 residues. The CDR3: CASGDARSQNTLYF. The CDR3 bases that were read are TGTGCCAGCGGTGATGCGCGTAGTCAAAACACCTTGTAC.

Note on this clone: Mouse gene names and germline throughout. Read sequence stops 1 residue before the CDR3 end, and the germline J gene provides the missing end. This rearrangement joins TRBV2 to TRBJ1-3, with 9 bases fitting TRBD1. This CDR3 is 14 amino acids long. V gave up 5 bases and J gave up 3 bases; unmatched junction bases: 2. Germline-derived CDR1 and CDR2 are LGHNA and YSYQKL. CDR3 loop: CASSWDRVGNTLYF. The covered CDR3 bases are TGTGCCAGCAGCTGGGACAGGGTTGGAAATACGCTCTAT.

About this clone: The germline and genes are mouse ones. The sequenced fragment ends 1 residue before the CDR3 boundary, so the rest is inferred from the germline J gene. The V gene is TRBV20, the J gene TRBJ1-3; TRBD1 might be the D (5 bases). This CDR3 contains 14 residues. Germline CDR1 and CDR2: GFQATS and STVNSAI. V was cut by 4 bases and J by 1 base, with 11 bases left in between. CDR3 bases read: TGTGGTGCTATCCGGGACGGATCTGGAAATACGCTCTAT. Protein product: CGAIRDGSGNTLY. From start to end, the CDR3 is CGAIRDGSGNTLYF.

Turning to this clone: The germline and genes are mouse ones. The CDR3 end falls 1 residue outside the read, so it is completed with the germline J gene. The chain joins TRBV19 to TRBJ2-3; 8 bases match TRBD2. V trimming: 2 bases; J trimming: 1 base; junction bases outside the gene matches: 3. The CDR3 has 15 residues. Germline V gene lookup returns CDR1 FNHDT and CDR2 SITEND (reference sequence). The covered CDR3 bases are TGTGCCAGCAGTATTTGGGGGGGAGGTGCAGAAACGCTGTAT. It specifies CASSIWGGGAETLY. The whole CDR3 sequence reads CASSIWGGGAETLYF.